This T cell receptor (beta chain) came from a study of T cells in Graves' hyperthyroidism and ophthalmopathy. Findings and limits, study-wide: Among thyroid clonotypes expanded above 0.001, most also appeared in blood.

This clonotype was found a few times. The antigen is not known. The CDR3 regions of TCR beta were amplified from RNA transcripts. A first-round RT-PCR of the TCR CDR3 used the HTBI primer set. A single record per CDR3 protein comes from TCRdb applying MiXCR to the multiplex PCR reads. Counted here are hundreds of thousands of distinct CDR3 sequences, approximately 15% occurring once; the ten biggest clones make up around 23%. The hyperthyroidism patients had all been newly diagnosed, and their disease duration was under 2 months. Their ages ranged from 18 to 65 years. Uncontrolled infection, other autoimmune disease, pregnancy or lactation disqualified patients from enrolment. The diagnostic basis comprised clinical symptoms, serum thyroxine and TRAb, thyroid ultrasound and orbital computed tomography. Germline V gene lookup returns CDR1 SGDLS and CDR2 YYNGEE. The CDR3 sequence is 17 residues long. V was pared by 4 bases and J by 1 base, with 18 bases between.

Sequencing was carried out using blood. V is TRBV9 and J is TRBJ2-1, with D tentatively TRBD2 (5 bases). This TCR came from a woman in her twenties or thirties with Graves' hyperthyroidism. The CDR3 nucleotides are TGTGCCAGCAGCCATAGCGAGGTGAGCGGATCCTACAATGAGCAGTTCTTC. Its protein product is CASSHSEVSGSYNEQFF. Supplemented by reference TRBV9 and TRBJ2-1, the full variable domain reads DSGVTQTPKHLITATGQRVTLRCSPRSGDLSVYWYQQSLDQGLQFLIQYYNGEERAKGNILERFSAQQFPDLHSELNLSSLELGDSALYFCASSHSEVSGSYNEQFFGPGTRLTVL.